This T cell receptor beta chain was obtained from a study of blood T cells in healthy people across ages. The germline V and J ends were trimmed by 0 bases and 7 bases, with 27 bases remaining between them. This CDR3 spans 20 amino acids. Germline assignment: CDR1 LGHNA and CDR2 YSLEER. For the second PCR, which ran for about 7 to 11 cycles, a sample-barcoded 5' primer and a J-beta primer mix were used. One entry per CDR3 protein, called by TCRdb with MiXCR from the 5' RACE reads. The sample carries 1.5 million to 2 million distinct CDR3 sequences, roughly 49% recorded once. This clonotype has only one observation.

The receptor was isolated from a woman in her thirties or forties in good health. The V and J genes are TRBV4-3 and TRBJ1-4; TRBD1 is a possible D gene (6 bases). The material sequenced was blood. The CDR3 sequence is CASSQDHLSGSGEASEKLFF. CDR3 DNA: TGCGCCAGCAGCCAAGATCATTTATCCGGGTCAGGGGAGGCGAGTGAAAAACTGTTTTTT.